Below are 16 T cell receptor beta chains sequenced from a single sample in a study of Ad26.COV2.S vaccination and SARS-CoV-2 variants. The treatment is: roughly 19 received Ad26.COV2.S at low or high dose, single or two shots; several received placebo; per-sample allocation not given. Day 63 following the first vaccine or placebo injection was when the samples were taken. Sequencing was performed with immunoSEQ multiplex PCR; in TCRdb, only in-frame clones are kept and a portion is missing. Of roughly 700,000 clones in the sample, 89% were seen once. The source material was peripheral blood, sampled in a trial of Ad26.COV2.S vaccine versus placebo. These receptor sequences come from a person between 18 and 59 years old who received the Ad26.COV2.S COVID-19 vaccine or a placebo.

The CDR3 sequence: CASGLGVYEQYF. CDR3 DNA sequence: TGTGCCAGCGGACTAGGGGTCTACGAGCAGTACTTC. The rearrangement links TRBV3-1 (or the pseudogene TRBV3-2) to TRBJ2-7; 7 bases fit TRBD2. J lost 3 bases, V lost 8 bases, and 4 bases had no gene match. The CDR3 runs 12 residues. Germline assignment: CDR1 LGHDT and CDR2 YNNKEL (reference sequence).

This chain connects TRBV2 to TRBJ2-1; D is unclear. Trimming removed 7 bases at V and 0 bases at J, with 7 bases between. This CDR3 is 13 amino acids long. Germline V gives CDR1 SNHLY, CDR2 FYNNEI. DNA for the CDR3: TGTGCCAGCATGGCCTCCTCCTACAATGAGCAGTTCTTC. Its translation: CASMASSYNEQFF. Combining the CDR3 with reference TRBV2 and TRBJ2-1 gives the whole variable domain EPEVTQTPSHQVTQMGQEVILRCVPISNHLYFYWYRQILGQKVEFLVSFYNNEISEKSEIFDDQFSVERPDGSNFTLKIRSTKLEDSAMYFCASMASSYNEQFFGPGTRLTVL.

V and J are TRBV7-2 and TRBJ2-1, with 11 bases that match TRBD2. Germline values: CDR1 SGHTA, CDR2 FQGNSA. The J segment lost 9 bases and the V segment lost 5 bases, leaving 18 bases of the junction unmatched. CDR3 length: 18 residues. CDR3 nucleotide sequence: TGTGCCAGCAGCACCAACCTAGCCATAGCGGGAGGGGGAGGTGAGCAGTTCTTC. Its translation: CASSTNLAIAGGGGEQFF.

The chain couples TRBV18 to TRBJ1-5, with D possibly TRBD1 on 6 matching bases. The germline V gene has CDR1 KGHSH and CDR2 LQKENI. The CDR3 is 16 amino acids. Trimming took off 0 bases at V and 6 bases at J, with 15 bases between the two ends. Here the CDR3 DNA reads TGTGCCAGCTCACCACCGGGCGCAGGGGCGGGTCAGCCCCAGCATTTT. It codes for CASSPPGAGAGQPQHF. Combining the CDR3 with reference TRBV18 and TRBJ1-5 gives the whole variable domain NAGVMQNPRHLVRRRGQEARLRCSPMKGHSHVYWYRQLPEEGLKFMVYLQKENIIDESGMPKERFSAEFPKEGPSILRIQQVVRGDSAAYFCASSPPGAGAGQPQHFGDGTRLSIL.

The CDR3 coding sequence is TGTGCCACCAGTGATTGGCTACAGGGGAGTGAGCAGTACTTC. Its translation is CATSDWLQGSEQYF. This chain uses TRBV24-1 with TRBJ2-7; 7 bases align to TRBD1. J was trimmed by 7 bases and V by 2 bases; bases with no gene match: 7. In germline, CDR1 is KGHDR, CDR2 SFDVKD. The CDR3 is made up of 14 amino acids.

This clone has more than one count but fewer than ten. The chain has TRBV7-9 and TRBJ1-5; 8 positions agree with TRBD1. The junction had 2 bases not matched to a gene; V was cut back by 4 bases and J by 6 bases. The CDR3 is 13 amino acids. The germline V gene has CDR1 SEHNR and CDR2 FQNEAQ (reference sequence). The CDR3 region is CASSSGGGQPQHF. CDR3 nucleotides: TGTGCCAGCAGCTCAGGGGGCGGTCAGCCCCAGCATTTT.

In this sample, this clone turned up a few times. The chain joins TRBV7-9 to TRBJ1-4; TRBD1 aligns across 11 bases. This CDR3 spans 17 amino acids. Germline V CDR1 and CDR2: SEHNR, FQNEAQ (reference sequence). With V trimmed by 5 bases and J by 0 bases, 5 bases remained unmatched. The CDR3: CASSDGTGGATNEKLFF. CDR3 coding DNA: TGTGCCAGCAGCGATGGGACAGGGGGGGCAACTAATGAAAAACTGTTTTTT.

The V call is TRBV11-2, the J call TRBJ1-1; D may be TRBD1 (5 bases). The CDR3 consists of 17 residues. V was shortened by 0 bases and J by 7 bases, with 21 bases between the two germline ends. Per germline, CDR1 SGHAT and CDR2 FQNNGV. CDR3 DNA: TGTGCCAGCAGCTTAGATTCGGGCGGGGCTGGTCAGTTTGAAGCTTTCTTT. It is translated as CASSLDSGGAGQFEAFF.

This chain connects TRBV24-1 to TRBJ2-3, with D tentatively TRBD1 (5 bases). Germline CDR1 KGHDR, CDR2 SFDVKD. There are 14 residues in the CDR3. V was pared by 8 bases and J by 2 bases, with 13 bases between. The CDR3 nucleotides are TGTGCCACCACGGCGGCAGGGAACACAGATACGCAGTATTTT. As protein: CATTAAGNTDTQYF.

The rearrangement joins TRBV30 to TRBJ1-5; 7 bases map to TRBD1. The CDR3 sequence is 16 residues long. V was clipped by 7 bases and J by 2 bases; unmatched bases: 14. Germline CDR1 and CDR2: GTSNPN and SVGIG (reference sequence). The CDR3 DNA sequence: TGTGCCTTTGCACAGGGGCGCACTGCGGGCAATCAGCCCCAGCATTTT. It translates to CAFAQGRTAGNQPQHF. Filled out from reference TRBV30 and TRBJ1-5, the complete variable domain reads SQTIHQWPATLVQPVGSPLSLECTVEGTSNPNLYWYRQAAGRGLQLLFYSVGIGQISSEVPQNLSASRPQDRQFILSSKKLLLSDSGFYLCAFAQGRTAGNQPQHFGDGTRLSIL.

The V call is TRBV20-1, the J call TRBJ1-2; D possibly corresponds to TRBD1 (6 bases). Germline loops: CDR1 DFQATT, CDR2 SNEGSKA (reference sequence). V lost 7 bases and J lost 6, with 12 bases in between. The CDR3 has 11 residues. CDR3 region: CSGKQGHGYTF. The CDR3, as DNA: TGCAGTGGCAAACAGGGACATGGCTACACCTTC.

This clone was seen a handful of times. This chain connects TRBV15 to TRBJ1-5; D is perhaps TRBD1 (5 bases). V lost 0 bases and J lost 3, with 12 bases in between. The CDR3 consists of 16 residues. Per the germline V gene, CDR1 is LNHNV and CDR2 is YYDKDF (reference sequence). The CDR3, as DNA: TGTGCCACCAGCAGAGAAGGGGACGGATTCAATCAGCCCCAGCATTTT. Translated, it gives CATSREGDGFNQPQHF.

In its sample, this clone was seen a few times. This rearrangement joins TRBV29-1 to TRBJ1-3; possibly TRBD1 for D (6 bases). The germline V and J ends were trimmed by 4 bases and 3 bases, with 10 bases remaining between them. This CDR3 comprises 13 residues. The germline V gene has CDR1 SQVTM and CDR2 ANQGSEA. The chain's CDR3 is CSVGVGGGNTIYF. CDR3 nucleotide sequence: TGCAGCGTTGGGGTAGGGGGTGGAAACACCATATATTTT.

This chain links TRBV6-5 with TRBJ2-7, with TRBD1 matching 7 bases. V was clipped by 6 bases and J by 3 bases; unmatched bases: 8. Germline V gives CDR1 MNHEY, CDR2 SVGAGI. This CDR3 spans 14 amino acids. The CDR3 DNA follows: TGTGCCAGCAGCCTACAGGGGACCCTCTACGAGCAGTACTTC. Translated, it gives CASSLQGTLYEQYF.

The CDR3 bases are TGTGCCAGCAGCTTACGGGGGTCCGGAAACACCATATATTTT. Translated: CASSLRGSGNTIYF. The J gene is TRBJ1-3, the V gene TRBV7-2, with D possibly TRBD1 on 5 matching bases. The CDR3 covers 14 residues. V was trimmed by 2 bases and J by 4 bases, leaving 9 bases between them. Per germline, CDR1 SGHTA and CDR2 FQGNSA.

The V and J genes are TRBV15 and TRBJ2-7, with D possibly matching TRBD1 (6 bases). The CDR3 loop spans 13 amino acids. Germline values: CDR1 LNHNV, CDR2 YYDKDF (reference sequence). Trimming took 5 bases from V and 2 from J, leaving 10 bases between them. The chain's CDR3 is CATSLWGPYEQYF. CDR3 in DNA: TGTGCCACCAGCTTATGGGGGCCCTACGAGCAGTACTTC.